These 17 T cell receptor beta chains originate from one sample sequenced in a study of neurological immune-mediated disorders. TCRdb used MiXCR to reprocess the 5' RACE reads, holding one entry per CDR3 protein. This sample has roughly 76,000 distinct CDR3 sequences, with approximately 14% found just once. Material for sequencing was PBMCs. The source of these receptors is a woman aged 45-65 years in good health.

This clonotype came up a few times. The chain couples TRBV20-1 to TRBJ2-4; D is perhaps TRBD1 or TRBD2 (5 bases each). Per the germline V gene, CDR1 is DFQATT and CDR2 is SNEGSKA (reference sequence). The CDR3 runs to 15 residues. V lost 3 bases, J lost 1 base, and 13 bases lay in between. This CDR3 is CSASSAGSAKNIQYF. CDR3 sequence (DNA): TGCAGTGCTAGCTCTGCAGGGAGTGCCAAAAACATTCAGTACTTC.

The chain is built from TRBV6-6 and TRBJ1-4; 11 bases are shared with TRBD1. This CDR3 comprises 16 residues. CDR1 MNHNY and CDR2 SVGAGI come from the germline V gene (reference sequence). Trimming took 6 bases from V and 2 from J; bases not matched to a gene: 5. Here the CDR3 reads CASRGDRGVTNEKLFF. CDR3 DNA: TGTGCCAGCAGAGGGGACAGGGGGGTTACTAATGAAAAACTGTTTTTT.

This clonotype was counted between two and nine times. The rearrangement uses TRBV5-1 and TRBJ1-2; D is perhaps TRBD1 (5 bases). V was shortened by 4 bases and J by 7 bases, with 17 bases between the two germline ends. Germline CDR1 and CDR2: SGHRS and YFSETQ. This CDR3 contains 14 residues. This CDR3 is CASSPTPGRRGYTF. The CDR3 coding sequence is TGCGCCAGCAGCCCGACCCCAGGGAGACGTGGCTACACCTTC.

This clonotype showed up many times. The gene calls are TRBV5-1 and TRBJ1-2; D uncertain. CDR1 SGHRS and CDR2 YFSETQ come from the germline V gene. The CDR3 contains 15 residues. Deletions cut 2 bases from V and 1 base from J, with 12 bases between. CDR3: CASSFGDTFNYGYTF. CDR3 coding DNA: TGCGCCAGCAGCTTTGGCGACACTTTTAACTATGGCTACACCTTC.

At least ten counts were recorded for this clonotype. This CDR3 is CASSLNRDQPQHF. CDR3 DNA sequence: TGCGCCAGCAGCTTGAACAGGGACCAGCCCCAGCATTTT. V usage is TRBV5-1 and J usage is TRBJ1-5, with D tentatively TRBD1 (6 bases). V lost 1 base and J 7 bases, leaving 9 bases between the germline ends. Germline lookup yields CDR1 SGHRS and CDR2 YFSETQ. The CDR3 sequence is 13 residues long.

This clonotype occurred many times. V usage is TRBV3-1 and J usage is TRBJ2-1; TRBD2 might be the D (6 bases). This CDR3 is 17 amino acids long. The germline gives CDR1 LGHDT, CDR2 YNNKEL (reference sequence). With 2 bases removed from V and 5 bases from J, the gap between germline ends came to 19 bases. The CDR3 here is CASSQRSGGRDHNEQFF. The CDR3 DNA reads as TGTGCCAGCAGCCAAAGATCAGGAGGGCGGGACCACAATGAGCAGTTCTTC.

This clonotype was counted ten times or more. The chain carries TRBV12-3 or TRBV12-4 and TRBJ2-7; the D gene is possibly TRBD2 (6 bases). Trimming removed 3 bases at V and 4 bases at J, with 13 bases between. The CDR3 has 14 residues. CDR3 DNA: TGTGCCAGCAGTTTCGTCGGGAGTAGGTACGAGCAGTACTTC. Encoded protein: CASSFVGSRYEQYF.

This clonotype was found many times. J is TRBJ2-7 and V is TRBV5-1; 7 nucleotides agree with TRBD1. The CDR3 is made up of 15 amino acids. J lost 0 bases, V lost 4 bases, and 7 bases had no gene match. Germline lookup yields CDR1 SGHRS and CDR2 YFSETQ. Written as DNA, the CDR3 is TGCGCCAGCAGCCCCGGACAGGTCAGCTCCTACGAGCAGTACTTC. Protein sequence: CASSPGQVSSYEQYF.

This clonotype was picked up many times. The chain is built from TRBV20-1 and TRBJ2-5; perhaps TRBD2 as D (7 bases). CDR1 is DFQATT and CDR2 is SNEGSKA in the germline V gene (reference sequence). The CDR3 is 15 amino acids. Between the trimmed V and J ends, which lost 5 bases and 4 bases, there was a span of 20 bases. This CDR3 reads CSAFTGGRGGETQYF. DNA of the CDR3: TGCAGTGCTTTTACCGGCGGGAGAGGGGGAGAGACCCAGTACTTC.

This clonotype was seen ten or more times. This rearrangement joins TRBV12-3 or TRBV12-4 to TRBJ2-5; D may be TRBD1 (5 bases). This CDR3 is 16 amino acids long. V dropped 3 bases and J dropped 0 bases, with 14 bases sitting between them. The CDR3 region is CASSFVGPGHQETQYF. The DNA for the CDR3 is TGTGCCAGCAGTTTTGTGGGGCCGGGCCACCAAGAGACCCAGTACTTC.

This clonotype has at least ten counts. The chain is built from TRBV20-1 and TRBJ1-3, with 8 bases fitting TRBD1. Germline values: CDR1 DFQATT, CDR2 SNEGSKA (reference sequence). Trimming at V came to 5 bases and at J to 4 bases, leaving 4 bases not matched to a gene. CDR3 size: 13 residues. CDR3 sequence reads: CSAVTGAGNTIYF. CDR3 DNA: TGCAGTGCTGTGACAGGGGCCGGAAACACCATATATTTT.

This clonotype was counted many times. The chain uses TRBV20-1 and TRBJ2-2; 8 nucleotides match TRBD2. The V gene's germline CDR1 is DFQATT and CDR2 SNEGSKA (reference sequence). V shed 5 bases and J 4 bases; nucleotides not matched to a gene: 12. The CDR3 totals 16 residues. CDR3 sequence reads: CSAFVNGGEGTGELFF. CDR3 coding DNA: TGCAGTGCTTTTGTTAACGGGGGGGAAGGCACCGGGGAGCTGTTTTTT.

The sample holds many counts of this clonotype. This rearrangement joins TRBV12-3 or TRBV12-4 to TRBJ2-1; TRBD2 agrees at 13 bases. The CDR3 extends over 16 amino acids. Trimming removed 6 bases from V and 3 bases from J; junction bases left unmatched: 5. CDR3 in amino acids: CASSLGLAGYYNEQFF. DNA of the CDR3: TGTGCCAGCAGCCTGGGACTAGCGGGATACTACAATGAGCAGTTCTTC.

This clonotype occurred many times. V and J are TRBV5-1 and TRBJ2-1, with 7 bases that match TRBD2. CDR1 is SGHRS and CDR2 is YFSETQ in the germline V gene. This CDR3 contains 14 residues. V was pared by 4 bases and J by 5 bases, with 6 bases of the junction left unmatched. The CDR3 sequence is CASSREDTNNEQFF. In nucleotides, the CDR3 is TGCGCCAGCAGCCGGGAGGATACAAACAATGAGCAGTTCTTC.

This clonotype was observed many times. The chain combines TRBV12-3 or TRBV12-4 with TRBJ1-6, with D unclear. The ends were cut back, 9 bases at V and 8 bases at J, with 17 bases in the middle. CDR3 length equals 14 residues. CDR3: CASMEDLSYSPLHF. CDR3 DNA sequence: TGTGCCAGTATGGAGGACCTCTCCTATTCACCCCTCCACTTT.

This clonotype came up many times. This chain uses TRBV5-1 with TRBJ1-1; 7 bases map to TRBD1. The CDR3 has 16 amino acids. With 3 bases clipped from V and 6 bases from J, the junction kept 14 bases outside the gene matches. Germline lookup yields CDR1 SGHRS and CDR2 YFSETQ. The DNA of the CDR3 is TGCGCCAGCAGCTCCCGCTTGACAGGGAAGGTATCTGAAGCTTTCTTT. It encodes CASSSRLTGKVSEAFF. Combining the CDR3 with reference TRBV5-1 and TRBJ1-1 gives the whole variable domain KAGVTQTPRYLIKTRGQQVTLSCSPISGHRSVSWYQQTPGQGLQFLFEYFSETQRNKGNFPGRFSGRQFSNSRSEMNVSTLELGDSALYLCASSSRLTGKVSEAFFGQGTRLTVV.

This clonotype appeared many times. The chain joins TRBV11-2 to TRBJ2-3; D gene uncertain. This CDR3 is 12 amino acids long. Germline V gene sequence: CDR1 SGHAT, CDR2 FQNNGV. The V end was cut by 2 bases, the J end by 5 bases, with 5 bases between. CDR3 nucleotide sequence: TGTGCCAGCAGCTTAATAATAGATACGCAGTATTTT. Protein: CASSLIIDTQYF.